This T cell receptor (beta chain) was recovered during a study of human T cells and chemical hapten exposure. Overall study results and limits: Once DPC sensitization occurred, TCRs above 1 in 1000 frequency showed no change.

With regard to this clonotype: The antigen remains undetermined.

The CDR3 contains 16 residues. CDR1 and CDR2 (germline): KGHDR, SFDVKD. V was pared by 4 bases and J by 5 bases, with 11 bases of the junction left unmatched. The library gave individual cDNA molecules unique molecular identifiers. TCRdb passed the RACE reads through MiXCR, listing each CDR3 protein once. The table lists roughly 71,000 distinct CDR3 sequences, around 6.3% of them singletons. Time point of the sample: healthy volunteer bleed at 6 weeks. Unseparated into fractions, whole blood served as the source from which total RNA was extracted. The chain links TRBV24-1 to TRBJ2-7, with 9 bases fitting TRBD2. The sample was whole blood. This receptor was taken from a female donor in good health. Some clones in this sample may be carry-over from other donors' samples. The CDR3: CATSESGGRAIDEQYF. The CDR3 DNA reads TGTGCCACCAGTGAGTCCGGCGGGAGGGCCATAGACGAGCAGTACTTC.